Each of the 6 T cell receptor beta chains below was sequenced from the same sample in a study of shared T cell receptors in the human thymus. Measured with immunoSEQ multiplex PCR; TCRdb has only the in-frame clones, and not every one. The data contain hundreds of thousands of clones, 85% to 90% of them singletons. The sample was also linked to a second study, of human thymus T cells.

Sequenced material: thymocytes. These receptors were taken from a boy under two years old with a congenital heart defect.

The rearrangement uses TRBV10-1 and TRBJ1-2; perhaps TRBD1 as D (5 bases). From germline, CDR1 is WNHNN and CDR2 SYGVQD (reference sequence). V was pared by 4 bases and J by 2 bases, with 11 bases between. The CDR3 sequence is 14 residues long. The CDR3 region has the DNA TGCGCCAGCAGTGTAAAGGGGATCAACTATGGCTACACCTTC. Residues: CASSVKGINYGYTF.

V gene TRBV4-3 combines with J gene TRBJ2-4; 10 bases match TRBD1. V trimming: 3 bases; J trimming: 5 bases; junction bases outside the gene matches: 10. This CDR3 comprises 17 residues. The germline V gene encodes CDR1 LGHNA and CDR2 YSLEER. The CDR3 loop is CASSHSYDRGRENIQYF. DNA of the CDR3: TGCGCCAGCAGCCATTCTTATGACAGGGGGCGGGAAAACATTCAGTACTTC.

V usage is TRBV28 and J usage is TRBJ2-2, with 9 bases aligning to TRBD2. The CDR3 has 14 residues. V dropped 7 bases and J dropped 6; count of bases not matched to a gene: 6. Per the germline V gene, CDR1 is MDHEN and CDR2 is SYDVKM. CDR3 nucleotide sequence: TGTGCCAGCACCTTAGCGGGAGAGGCCGGGGAGCTGTTTTTT. This gives the protein CASTLAGEAGELFF. The full variable domain, with the rest looked up from reference TRBV28 and TRBJ2-2, is DVKVTQSSRYLVKRTGEKVFLECVQDMDHENMFWYRQDPGLGLRLIYFSYDVKMKEKGDIPEGYSVSREKKERFSLILESASTNQTSMYLCASTLAGEAGELFFGEGSRLTVL.

The V gene is TRBV10-3, the J gene TRBJ2-7, with no clear D. The germline V gene has CDR1 ENHRY and CDR2 SYGVKD. The CDR3 contains 13 residues. V was clipped by 10 bases and J by 5 bases, with 18 bases between them. As DNA, the CDR3 is TGTGCCACCCGAACCCCAGTAACCCACGAGCAGTACTTC. Amino acid sequence: CATRTPVTHEQYF.

The chain is built from TRBV30 and TRBJ1-5, with a weak D call TRBD1 (5 bases). Germline V gene lookup returns CDR1 GTSNPN and CDR2 SVGIG (reference sequence). The V end was cut by 0 bases, the J end by 0 bases, with 12 bases between. The CDR3 is 16 amino acids. Here the CDR3 reads CAWSVRQSNSNQPQHF. DNA of the CDR3: TGTGCCTGGAGTGTTAGACAGAGTAATAGCAATCAGCCCCAGCATTTT. The full variable domain, with the rest looked up from reference TRBV30 and TRBJ1-5, is SQTIHQWPATLVQPVGSPLSLECTVEGTSNPNLYWYRQAAGRGLQLLFYSVGIGQISSEVPQNLSASRPQDRQFILSSKKLLLSDSGFYLCAWSVRQSNSNQPQHFGDGTRLSIL.

J is TRBJ2-1 and V is TRBV7-2; D unclear. V was clipped by 5 bases and J by 6 bases, with 17 bases between them. CDR1 SGHTA and CDR2 FQGNSA come from the germline V gene. The CDR3 contains 15 residues. The CDR3 protein is CASSPRNRVANEQFF. The DNA for the CDR3 is TGTGCCAGCAGCCCCCGAAACCGGGTAGCCAATGAGCAGTTCTTC.